Reported below is one TCR beta chain. The antigen it recognizes is unknown. No per-base quality is available; no much larger clone lies one base away. The study deep-sequenced TCR repertoires of sorted CD4+ and CD8+ blood T cells from severe aplastic anemia patients and healthy subjects. Ficoll-Paque density gradient centrifugation was used to isolate peripheral blood mononuclear cells. Before DNA extraction, CD4+ and CD8+ T cells were sorted with FACS or magnetic beads. The data were taken from a study of CD8+CD57+ T cells in acquired aplastic anemia (dated by TCRdb to 2016 to 2018). For context, the study as a whole: Extracted DNA from sorted CD4+ and CD8+ cells averaged around 3.3 ug, ranging from roughly 0.17 to 27.4 ug. Healthy donor samples averaged approximately 10 million reads for CD4+ and 11 million to 14 million for CD8+ cells. Findings and caveats that apply to the study as a whole: Over 25 CD8+ CDR3 sequences were found in both patients and controls but appeared to be highly expressed in patients and within the immunodominant clones of the patients. Patients and healthy controls showed no significant difference in CD8+ Simpson's diversity (P=0.060).

The CDR3 covers 14 residues, taking in both the cysteine and the phenylalanine. Here the CDR3 DNA is all that survives: 42 bases in frame from base 1. V loses 5 bases of germline sequence and J loses 9 bases, and the interval between the two ends is 14 bases. The germline V gene specifies SGHTA as CDR1 and FQGTGA as CDR2. TCR beta VDJ combination and CDR3 sequence profiling used genomic DNA as the template. An Illumina HiSeq 2000 was the platform used for TCR repertoire sequencing. The original pipeline was this. TRBV/TRBJ rearrangement plots, CDR3 size and DJ length profiles, and Simpson's diversity index were used to evaluate the repertoires. The immunodominant clone was defined as the most abundant DNA sequence in deep sequencing data. CDR3 amino acid sequences were screened for sharing across subjects and were compared with published repertoires and the VDJdb database. TCRdb cleaned the public reads at Q25 with fastp, built clones with MiXCR and kept in-frame beta chains. Here each entry gathers all rows of one CDR3 protein and keeps the most common genes and DNA. These V and J calls originate from TCRdb's pipeline instead of the authors' own analysis. The sample includes 400,000 to 450,000 distinct CDR3 sequences, with 65% to 80% observed a single time. Less than 4% of the sample goes to the ten largest clones.

Sequencing input: sorted CD4+, CD8+, or CD8+CD57+ T cells (not recorded which) from PBMCs. This TCR was sampled from a human donor in good health, serving as a control. The V and J genes are TRBV7-3 and TRBJ1-6; no D gene is confidently identified. The nucleotides read TGTGCCAGCAGCGAACGAGAGCGTGGTTCACCCCTCCACTTT. This sequence encodes CASSERERGSPLHF. This CDR3, with the reference TRBV7-3 and TRBJ1-6 proteins standing in past its ends, gives the full variable domain GAGVSQTPSNKVTEKGKYVELRCDPISGHTALYWYRQSLGQGPEFLIYFQGTGAADDSGLPNDRFFAVRPEGSVSTLKIQRTERGDSAVYLCASSERERGSPLHFGNGTRLTVT.